Listed here is a single T cell receptor beta chain. Antigen unknown. This record belongs to a study of cytomegalovirus exposure and HLA in healthy donors. It was with 60 Vbeta and 13 Jbeta primers that the PCR ran. Generated by immunoSEQ multiplex PCR, the TCRdb table keeps only in-frame clones and is missing some. The data show 160,000 or so clones, 65% to 85% seen once. V lost 5 bases to trimming and J lost 6 bases; unmatched junction nucleotides: 6. The CDR3 is 15 residues long. Germline values: CDR1 KGHSH, CDR2 LQKENI. Points from the study as a whole: As confirmed in vitro, three CMV-associated chains were specific for CMV antigens. For most TCR sequences rarity was the rule, although some public TCRs occurred in many donors. Previous analysis showed most TCR beta V segments were productive about 90% or about 30% of the time.

The source is a woman aged 18-35 years in good health and CMV-seronegative. Sequencing was done on a sample of PBMCs. The chain combines TRBV18 with TRBJ2-1; 11 nucleotides match TRBD2. The CDR3 sequence is CASSAIAGGPNEQFF. CDR3 nucleotides: TGTGCCAGCTCAGCAATAGCGGGGGGGCCCAATGAGCAGTTCTTC.